The 18 T cell receptor beta chains given below trace back to one sample, sequenced in a study of preoperative IRX-2 immunotherapy in early breast cancer. Treatment reported: preoperative locoregional IRX-2 cytokine immunotherapy. Sequenced by immunoSEQ multiplex PCR; TCRdb stores in-frame clones only, minus some. The data hold over 35,000 clones, with just under 95% observed a single time. Sequencing used tumor tissue, obtained after IRX-2 immunotherapy. The receptors shown here come from a human donor with breast cancer.

The chain uses TRBV2 and TRBJ1-5, with 7 bases matching TRBD1. Losses at the gene ends were 8 bases for V and 4 bases for J; bases not matched to a gene: 5. The CDR3 sequence is 13 residues long. CDR1 is SNHLY and CDR2 is FYNNEI in the germline V gene. The CDR3 nucleotides are TGTGCCAGCTCATGGGGACAGAATCAGCCCCAGCATTTT. Protein product: CASSWGQNQPQHF.

V gene TRBV21-1 combines with J gene TRBJ2-2; the D call of TRBD2 is as the table states it, not checked on the DNA. TRBV21-1 is a pseudogene. This CDR3 has 17 amino acids. The CDR3 DNA sequence: TGTGCCAGCAGCAAAGGACTAGCGGGAGGTCCCACCGGGGAGCTGTTTTTT. It specifies CASSKGLAGGPTGELFF.

This clone was detected a few times. J is TRBJ1-1 and V is TRBV18, with D possibly TRBD1 on 5 matching bases. V was shortened by 4 bases and J by 11 bases, with 23 bases between the two germline ends. CDR3 length: 15 residues. Germline V CDR1 and CDR2: KGHSH, LQKENI. CDR3 residues: CASSLTGLSQGGAFF. The CDR3 DNA reads as TGTGCCAGCTCACTGACCGGTCTCTCGCAGGGAGGGGCTTTCTTT.

The rearrangement joins TRBV10-1 to TRBJ1-4; D unresolved. The germline gives CDR1 WNHNN, CDR2 SYGVQD (reference sequence). V dropped 9 bases and J dropped 5 bases, with 16 bases sitting between them. The CDR3 contains 14 residues. CDR3 in amino acids: CASPTERVNEKLFF. The CDR3 DNA sequence: TGCGCCAGTCCCACAGAGAGGGTAAATGAAAAACTGTTTTTT.

This clone turned up a few times. The chain couples TRBV6-5 to TRBJ1-6; D perhaps matches TRBD1 (5 bases). Deletions cut 0 bases from V and 10 bases from J, with 13 bases between. Germline loops: CDR1 MNHEY, CDR2 SVGAGI. The CDR3 length is 15 residues. CDR3 sequence: CASSYSSRDGSPLHF. The CDR3 region has the DNA TGTGCCAGCAGTTACTCAAGCAGGGATGGGTCACCCCTCCACTTT.

The chain has TRBV7-9 and TRBJ1-5, with TRBD1 identical over 10 bases. The CDR3 is 15 residues long. The germline V gene encodes CDR1 SEHNR and CDR2 FQNEAQ (reference sequence). Trimming cost V 6 bases and J 2 bases; bases outside gene matches: 4. The CDR3 loop reads CASSRQGAGNQPQHF. The CDR3 region has the DNA TGTGCCAGCAGTCGACAGGGGGCGGGCAATCAGCCCCAGCATTTT.

The gene calls are TRBV5-1 and TRBJ1-4, with TRBD1 identical over 7 bases. V dropped 5 bases and J dropped 7; count of bases not matched to a gene: 8. Per the germline V gene, CDR1 is SGHRS and CDR2 is YFSETQ. The CDR3 has 14 amino acids. CDR3 sequence (DNA): TGCGCCAGCAGTCCCAGCAGGGGGATTGAAAAACTGTTTTTT. It yields the protein CASSPSRGIEKLFF.

The sample holds one count of this clone. The chain recombines TRBV7-2 with TRBJ1-1; D not certain. The CDR3 is made up of 12 amino acids. Trimming removed 3 bases at V and 5 bases at J, with 7 bases between. Germline CDR1 SGHTA, CDR2 FQGNSA. CDR3 bases: TGTGCCAGCAGCTTCATGACTACTGAAGCTTTCTTT. Its protein is CASSFMTTEAFF.

This clone appeared a single time. The chain carries TRBV5-5 and TRBJ2-7, with 10 bases identical to TRBD1. Unmatched junction bases numbered 7, after V lost 4 bases and J lost 3 bases. The CDR3 loop spans 15 amino acids. CDR1 is SGHKS and CDR2 is YYEKEE in the germline V gene (reference sequence). CDR3 protein: CASSRGDRGYYEQYF. In DNA, the CDR3 is TGTGCCAGCAGCCGGGGGGACAGGGGTTACTACGAGCAGTACTTC. The full variable domain, rest sourced from reference TRBV5-5 and TRBJ2-7, is DAGVTQSPTHLIKTRGQQVTLRCSPISGHKSVSWYQQVLGQGPQFIFQYYEKEERGRGNFPDRFSARQFPNYSSELNVNALLLGDSALYLCASSRGDRGYYEQYFGPGTRLTVT.

This chain links TRBV28 with TRBJ2-1; 7 bases are a match to TRBD2. The germline gives CDR1 MDHEN, CDR2 SYDVKM. The CDR3 contains 11 residues. V was clipped by 10 bases and J by 8 bases; unmatched bases: 5. The CDR3 region has the DNA TGTGCCACCACGACTAGCTATGAGCAGTTCTTC. Amino acids: CATTTSYEQFF. Full variable domain (outside the CDR3, taken from reference TRBV28 and TRBJ2-1): DVKVTQSSRYLVKRTGEKVFLECVQDMDHENMFWYRQDPGLGLRLIYFSYDVKMKEKGDIPEGYSVSREKKERFSLILESASTNQTSMYLCATTTSYEQFFGPGTRLTVL.

The chain recombines TRBV28 with TRBJ1-5; TRBD1 agrees at 9 bases. Looked up from germline, CDR1 is MDHEN and CDR2 is SYDVKM. V was pared by 5 bases and J by 5 bases, with 10 bases of the junction left unmatched. The CDR3 is 16 residues long. The DNA of the CDR3 is TGTGCCAGCAGTGGGGCGACAGGGGGGGCTGATCAGCCCCAGCATTTT. This encodes CASSGATGGADQPQHF.

CDR3 sequence: CASSLDRGDYGYTF. CDR3 coding DNA: TGTGCCAGCAGCTTAGACAGGGGTGACTATGGCTACACCTTC. The chain has TRBV5-6 and TRBJ1-2, with 8 nucleotides matching TRBD1. CDR3 length: 14 amino acids. V shed 2 bases and J 3 bases; nucleotides not matched to a gene: 3. Germline assignment: CDR1 SGHDT and CDR2 YYEEEE.

This chain uses TRBV4-3 with TRBJ1-2; D ambiguous. CDR1 is LGHNA and CDR2 is YSLEER in the germline V gene. This CDR3 region has 16 residues. Trimming shortened V by 4 bases and J by 4 bases, and 19 bases separated the two germline ends. This CDR3 is CASSPYTLPPSYGYTF. Written as DNA, the CDR3 is TGCGCCAGCAGCCCCTACACCCTCCCTCCCAGCTATGGCTACACCTTC.

The V gene is TRBV28, the J gene TRBJ2-7; no reliable D call. The CDR3 runs to 12 residues. The V gene's germline CDR1 is MDHEN and CDR2 SYDVKM. V lost 2 bases and J lost 2, with 4 bases in between. CDR3 protein: CASSLAPYEQYF. For the CDR3, the DNA is TGTGCCAGCAGTTTAGCACCCTACGAGCAGTACTTC.

This sequence joins TRBV5-8 and TRBJ2-1, with D perhaps given as TRBD1 or TRBD2 (5 bases each). The germline V and J ends were trimmed by 0 bases and 2 bases, with 6 bases remaining between them. The length of the CDR3 is 14 residues. Germline CDR1 SGHTS, CDR2 YDEGEE. The DNA of the CDR3 is TGTGCCAGCAGCTTGGTGGGGGCCTACAATGAGCAGTTCTTC. Protein sequence: CASSLVGAYNEQFF.

V is TRBV4-2 and J is TRBJ1-4; no definite D call. Germline assignment: CDR1 LGHNA and CDR2 YNFKEQ. The CDR3 sequence is 15 residues long. Deletions cut 1 base from V and 3 bases from J, with 9 bases between. CDR3 in DNA: TGTGCCAGCAGCCAAGTGTCGGGAGCTAATGAAAAACTGTTTTTT. Its translation: CASSQVSGANEKLFF.

This clone was seen once. This chain links TRBV9 with TRBJ2-2, with a weak D call TRBD1 (6 bases). The V gene lost 6 bases and the J gene lost 4 bases, with 16 bases spanning the gap. CDR3 length: 15 residues. Germline CDR1 is SGDLS and CDR2 is YYNGEE. This CDR3 reads CASNLGWGRTGELFF. CDR3 DNA: TGTGCCAGCAACCTAGGCTGGGGGCGCACCGGGGAGCTGTTTTTT.

The CDR3 here is CASSLREGDEQYF. In DNA form, the CDR3 reads TGTGCCAGCAGCCTCCGGGAGGGCGACGAGCAGTACTTC. The V call is TRBV6-5, the J call TRBJ2-7, with TRBD2 matching over 8 bases. The V gene end was trimmed by 6 bases and the J gene end by 5 bases; junction bases not matched to a gene: 6. This CDR3 is built from 13 residues. Germline V gives CDR1 MNHEY, CDR2 SVGAGI.